This T cell receptor beta chain was found in a study of blood T cell repertoires in COVID-19. Study at large: COVID-19 samples from acute and convalescent phases originated in the United States, Italy and Spain.

Recruits, aged 18 to 89 years, lived in approximately 26 US areas. Original data processing: Nucleated cell counts were estimated from reference gene primer amplification. Sequencing was performed with immunoSEQ multiplex PCR; in TCRdb, only in-frame clones are kept and a portion is missing. V, J and clone size reflect that table, while D and trimming were determined from the DNA. Of 400,000 to 450,000 clones listed, over 75% are singletons. Sequenced material: PBMCs or T cells enriched from blood (not recorded which). This clonotype was obtained from a man younger than 45 who had recovered from COVID-19.

The CDR3 is CASSLGQNTYEQYF. The CDR3 DNA reads TGTGCCAGCAGCTTGGGCCAAAACACCTACGAGCAGTACTTC. The chain has TRBV11-2 and TRBJ2-7; D remains ambiguous. Looked up from germline, CDR1 is SGHAT and CDR2 is FQNNGV. The CDR3 extends over 14 amino acids. The V end lost 3 bases, the J end lost 2 bases, and 11 bases lay between the germline ends.